The T cell receptor (beta chain) described here comes from a study of cytomegalovirus exposure and HLA in healthy donors. Regarding this clone: Its antigen remains unknown.

V lost 4 bases and J lost 4, with 13 bases in between. The CDR3 covers 15 residues. CDR1 is MDHEN and CDR2 is SYDVKM in the germline V gene. The PCR ran on 60 Vbeta and 13 Jbeta primers. The data were produced by immunoSEQ multiplex PCR, yet TCRdb's version contains in-frame clones alone and is incomplete. The data contain 150,000 to 200,000 clones, almost 85% of them singletons. Notes on the study in general: Researchers reportedly found TCR beta sequences accurately predicted most subjects' HLA-A and HLA-B alleles. In vitro, a few CMV-associated chains proved specific for CMV antigens. Altogether, 160 or so TCR beta chains were recorded as cytomegalovirus-associated.

This sequence originates from a girl between 10 and 17 years old in good health and CMV-seropositive. The rearrangement links TRBV28 to TRBJ1-4; tentatively, D is TRBD1 (6 bases). Sequencing was performed on PBMCs. The CDR3 sequence is CASSSPDRINEKLFF. The CDR3 coding sequence is TGTGCCAGCAGTTCTCCGGACAGAATTAATGAAAAACTGTTTTTT.